These 2 T cell receptor beta chains were sequenced from one sample in a study of blood T cell repertoires in COVID-19. Assay: immunoSEQ multiplex PCR; the TCRdb copy retains only in-frame clones and omits some. The sample carries 300,000 to 350,000 clones, 90% recorded once. Input material: PBMCs or T cells enriched from blood (not recorded which). The receptors were sampled from a woman aged 18-29 years with acute COVID-19.

The J gene is TRBJ1-5, the V gene TRBV27; possibly TRBD1 for D (5 bases). This CDR3 spans 16 amino acids. V dropped 5 bases and J dropped 0 bases, with 14 bases sitting between them. Germline V gene sequence: CDR1 MNHEY, CDR2 SMNVEV (reference sequence). CDR3 bases: TGTGCCAGCAGTCCATCGACAGCCTATAGCAATCAGCCCCAGCATTTT. As protein: CASSPSTAYSNQPQHF.

This clone was detected once. The rearrangement joins TRBV28 to TRBJ2-1; D gene uncertain. V lost 2 bases and J lost 13, with 9 bases in between. Germline V CDR1 and CDR2: MDHEN, SYDVKM. The CDR3 totals 11 residues. The CDR3 DNA reads TGTGCCAGCAGTTTAAGGCTAGTTCAGTTCTTC. Translation gives CASSLRLVQFF.